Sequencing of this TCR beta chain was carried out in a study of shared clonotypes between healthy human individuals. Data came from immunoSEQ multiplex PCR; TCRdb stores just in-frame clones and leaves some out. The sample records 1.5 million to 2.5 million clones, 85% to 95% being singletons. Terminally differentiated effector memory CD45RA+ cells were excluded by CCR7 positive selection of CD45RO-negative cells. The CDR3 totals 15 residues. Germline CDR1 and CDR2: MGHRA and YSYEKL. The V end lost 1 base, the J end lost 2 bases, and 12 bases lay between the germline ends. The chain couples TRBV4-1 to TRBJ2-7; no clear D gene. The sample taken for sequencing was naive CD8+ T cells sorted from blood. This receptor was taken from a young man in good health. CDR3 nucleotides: TGCGCCAGCAGCCAAGTTGACGGCGGAACCTACGAGCAGTACTTC. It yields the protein CASSQVDGGTYEQYF.